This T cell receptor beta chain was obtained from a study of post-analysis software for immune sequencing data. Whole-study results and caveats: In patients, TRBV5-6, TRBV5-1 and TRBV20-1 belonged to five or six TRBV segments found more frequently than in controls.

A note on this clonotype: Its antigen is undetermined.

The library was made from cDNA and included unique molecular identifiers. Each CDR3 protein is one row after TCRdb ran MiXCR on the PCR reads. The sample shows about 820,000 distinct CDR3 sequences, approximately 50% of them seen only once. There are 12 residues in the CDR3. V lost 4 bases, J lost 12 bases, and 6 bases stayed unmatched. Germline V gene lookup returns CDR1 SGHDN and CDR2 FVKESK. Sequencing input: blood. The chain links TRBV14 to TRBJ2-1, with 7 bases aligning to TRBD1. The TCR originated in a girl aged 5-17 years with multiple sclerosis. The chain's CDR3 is CASSLRGHGQFF. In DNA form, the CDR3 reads TGTGCCAGCAGCCTAAGGGGGCACGGGCAGTTCTTC.